What follows are 26 T cell receptor beta chains derived from one specimen sequenced in a study of T cells in Graves' hyperthyroidism and ophthalmopathy. TCR beta CDR3 regions were amplified from RNA. First-round RT-PCR of the TCR CDR3 relied on the HTBI primer set. TCRdb fed the multiplex PCR reads into MiXCR, producing one record per CDR3 protein. The sample carries about 480,000 distinct CDR3 sequences, around 14% recorded once. Material for sequencing was blood. The receptors derive from a woman aged 18-35 years with Graves' hyperthyroidism.

This clonotype was observed many times. The gene calls are TRBV12-3 or TRBV12-4 and TRBJ1-1; D gene unclear. The V and J ends lost 4 bases and 1 base respectively, with 10 bases between them. The CDR3 is made up of 14 amino acids. CDR3 DNA sequence: TGTGCCAGCAGTTCCACAGATAGGAACACTGAAGCTTTCTTT. Encoded protein: CASSSTDRNTEAFF.

The gene calls are TRBV24-1 and TRBJ2-3; D gene unclear. Germline CDR1 reads KGHDR; CDR2 reads SFDVKD. This CDR3 region has 16 residues. V lost 3 bases, J lost 0 bases, and 12 bases lay in between. CDR3 DNA: TGTGCCACCAGTGATCCGACGCTCGGGAGCACAGATACGCAGTATTTT. Its translation: CATSDPTLGSTDTQYF.

The V and J genes are TRBV11-2 and TRBJ2-3; 12 positions match TRBD2. Germline assignment: CDR1 SGHAT and CDR2 FQNNGV. The trim removed 5 bases at V and 5 bases at J, leaving 14 bases unmatched. The CDR3 runs to 18 residues. This CDR3 reads CASSQGILRGLAGDTQYF. CDR3 nucleotides: TGTGCCAGCAGCCAAGGCATCCTAAGGGGACTAGCGGGAGATACGCAGTATTTT.

This clonotype was picked up a small number of times. The V call is TRBV7-9, the J call TRBJ1-2, with TRBD1 identical over 11 bases. There are 16 residues in the CDR3. Germline V CDR1 and CDR2: SEHNR, FQNEAQ (reference sequence). The V gene end was trimmed by 2 bases and the J gene end by 8 bases; junction bases not matched to a gene: 10. This CDR3 is CASSLLGGQGAGGYTF. CDR3 nucleotide sequence: TGTGCCAGCAGCTTACTCGGTGGACAGGGGGCAGGGGGCTACACCTTC.

This clonotype was recorded many times. V is TRBV30 and J is TRBJ1-1; 7 nucleotides match TRBD1. V lost 0 bases, J lost 1 base, and 2 bases stayed unmatched. CDR1 is GTSNPN, CDR2 SVGIG, per germline (reference sequence). This CDR3 has 14 amino acids. CDR3 DNA sequence: TGTGCCTGGAGTGTGGGGGACAGGAACACTGAAGCTTTCTTT. Translation: CAWSVGDRNTEAFF.

Many counts were recorded for this clonotype. The J gene is TRBJ1-2, the V gene TRBV6-1; TRBD1 aligns across 8 bases. Germline values: CDR1 MNHNS, CDR2 SASEGT. The CDR3 runs to 13 residues. The trim removed 6 bases at V and 3 bases at J, leaving 3 bases unmatched. This CDR3 is CASREDRDYGYTF. CDR3 sequence (DNA): TGTGCCAGCAGGGAGGACAGGGACTATGGCTACACCTTC.

This clonotype was detected a few times. The J gene is TRBJ2-4, the V gene TRBV6-1; 7 nucleotides match TRBD1. The length of the CDR3 is 15 residues. Trimming cost V 7 bases and J 9 bases; bases outside gene matches: 15. The germline V gene has CDR1 MNHNS and CDR2 SASEGT. The CDR3 DNA is TGTGCCAGCATCCCGTGGGCGACAGGGCTGGGCATTCAGTACTTC. Its protein product is CASIPWATGLGIQYF.

A word on this clonotype: A read error may produce the germline difference seen at one junction end. The gene calls are TRBV6-2 or TRBV6-3 and TRBJ2-7; TRBD2 is a possible D gene (5 bases). The germline V gene encodes CDR1 MNHEY and CDR2 SVGEGT. The CDR3 consists of 16 residues. CDR3 bases: TGTGCCAGCACCCAGATGGAGGCAGTACTATACTACGAGCAGCACTTC. Its protein product is CASTQMEAVLYYEQHF.

V is TRBV28 and J is TRBJ2-1; D not certain. V lost 1 base, J lost 6 bases, and 4 bases lay in between. Per the germline V gene, CDR1 is MDHEN and CDR2 is SYDVKM. This CDR3 is built from 12 residues. The CDR3: CASSLYLNEQFF. The CDR3 coding sequence is TGTGCCAGCAGTTTATATCTCAATGAGCAGTTCTTC.

This clonotype showed up many times. The V call is TRBV19, the J call TRBJ1-1, with 7 bases lining up with TRBD1. V lost 7 bases to trimming and J lost 2 bases; unmatched junction nucleotides: 13. The CDR3 extends over 16 amino acids. Germline V gene data show CDR1 as LNHDA and CDR2 as SQIVND (reference sequence). The CDR3 nucleotides read TGTGCCAGTACCCTCGGAGGGGGCTGGGGAAACACTGAAGCTTTCTTT. It codes for CASTLGGGWGNTEAFF.

This rearrangement joins TRBV7-2 to TRBJ1-1, with D possibly matching TRBD1 (5 bases). Germline CDR1 is SGHTA and CDR2 is FQGNSA. The CDR3 is made up of 15 amino acids. Trimming removed 1 base from V and 3 bases from J, with 12 bases in between. The CDR3 DNA follows: TGTGCCAGCAGCTTAGGCCAGGGATTTTACACTGAAGCTTTCTTT. It translates to CASSLGQGFYTEAFF.

In this sample, this clonotype turned up many times. J is TRBJ2-1 and V is TRBV7-2, with a tentative D call TRBD1 (6 bases). CDR1 is SGHTA and CDR2 is FQGNSA in the germline V gene. V was clipped by 2 bases and J by 2 bases, with 19 bases between them. The CDR3 consists of 18 residues. The CDR3 DNA sequence: TGTGCCAGCAGCTTACCCGCCCACAGGGTGGAGGCCTACAATGAGCAGTTCTTC. This gives the protein CASSLPAHRVEAYNEQFF.

This clonotype occurred many times. J is TRBJ2-1 and V is TRBV20-1, with D hard to call. Germline V CDR1 and CDR2: DFQATT, SNEGSKA (reference sequence). V gave up 2 bases and J gave up 3 bases, with 5 bases separating them. This CDR3 has 12 residues. The DNA of the CDR3 is TGCAGTGCTAGAAGGGACTACAATGAGCAGTTCTTC. This gives the protein CSARRDYNEQFF.

This clonotype turned up a few times. This chain joins TRBV5-1 and TRBJ2-3; D not resolved. This CDR3 contains 14 residues. V was trimmed by 0 bases and J by 2 bases, leaving 7 bases between them. The germline V gene has CDR1 SGHRS and CDR2 YFSETQ. Here the CDR3 reads CASSLGSTTDTQYF. The DNA of the CDR3 is TGCGCCAGCAGCTTGGGGTCAACCACAGATACGCAGTATTTT. The whole variable domain, filled in from reference TRBV5-1 and TRBJ2-3, reads KAGVTQTPRYLIKTRGQQVTLSCSPISGHRSVSWYQQTPGQGLQFLFEYFSETQRNKGNFPGRFSGRQFSNSRSEMNVSTLELGDSALYLCASSLGSTTDTQYFGPGTRLTVL.

The chain's CDR3 is CAWSVRQGDQPQHF. For the CDR3, the DNA is TGTGCCTGGAGTGTACGACAGGGCGATCAGCCCCAGCATTTT. V usage is TRBV30 and J usage is TRBJ1-5; 7 nucleotides agree with TRBD1. Looked up from germline, CDR1 is GTSNPN and CDR2 is SVGIG (reference sequence). There are 14 residues in the CDR3. The J segment lost 5 bases and the V segment lost 0 bases, leaving 4 bases of the junction unmatched.

This clonotype was found a few times. It may be a read error: a sequence one base away is much more abundant. V usage is TRBV28 and J usage is TRBJ1-5; D gene uncertain. This CDR3 has 16 residues. Germline V gene data show CDR1 as MDHEN and CDR2 as SYDVKM. CDR3 amino acids: CASSLPLGRSDQPQHF. CDR3 DNA sequence: TGTGCCAGCAGCTTGCCCCTCGGACGTAGCGATCAGCCCCAGCATTTT.

This clonotype was found many times. This chain connects TRBV19 to TRBJ2-7; no reliable D call. V was pared by 1 base and J by 3 bases, with 4 bases between. Germline V lookup: CDR1 LNHDA, CDR2 SQIVND (reference sequence). The CDR3 is made up of 12 amino acids. The CDR3 is CASSIGVYEQYF. The CDR3 DNA follows: TGTGCCAGTAGTATAGGAGTCTACGAGCAGTACTTC.

This clonotype was counted at least ten times. The rearrangement joins TRBV11-1 to TRBJ1-2; TRBD1 matches at 9 bases. The length of the CDR3 is 15 residues. Trimming took 5 bases from V and 3 from J; bases not matched to a gene: 7. Germline CDR1 and CDR2: SGHAT and FQDESV (reference sequence). This chain's CDR3 is CASSPSGQGYYGYTF. As DNA, the CDR3 is TGTGCCAGCAGCCCCTCGGGACAGGGCTACTATGGCTACACCTTC.

About this clonotype itself: This may arise from a read error, as a much more abundant clone is one base away. The chain couples TRBV15 to TRBJ2-2, with D possibly matching TRBD2 (6 bases). Germline V gene data show CDR1 as LNHNV and CDR2 as YYDKDF (reference sequence). The CDR3 is made up of 14 amino acids. DNA for the CDR3: TGTGCCACCAGCAGATCCAGGGTTCCCGGGGGGCTGTTTTTT. Its translation is CATSRSRVPGGLFF.

This clonotype occurred many times. This rearrangement joins TRBV9 to TRBJ1-5, with D maybe TRBD1 (5 bases). This CDR3 is built from 16 residues. The ends were cut back, 3 bases at V and 3 bases at J, with 16 bases in the middle. The V gene's germline CDR1 is SGDLS and CDR2 YYNGEE. Written as DNA, the CDR3 is TGTGCCAGCAGCGCCGGGACCGGGAACCCCAATCAGCCCCAGCATTTT. Translation gives CASSAGTGNPNQPQHF. Combining the CDR3 with reference TRBV9 and TRBJ1-5 gives the whole variable domain DSGVTQTPKHLITATGQRVTLRCSPRSGDLSVYWYQQSLDQGLQFLIQYYNGEERAKGNILERFSAQQFPDLHSELNLSSLELGDSALYFCASSAGTGNPNQPQHFGDGTRLSIL.

This clonotype has ten or more counts. J is TRBJ1-2 and V is TRBV10-3, with D maybe TRBD1 (5 bases). The CDR3 has 14 residues. CDR1 is ENHRY, CDR2 SYGVKD, per germline. V lost 0 bases to trimming and J lost 4 bases, with 9 bases between them. Written as DNA, the CDR3 is TGTGCCATCAGTGAGTCGATTCAGGGCTATGGCTACACCTTC. It yields the protein CAISESIQGYGYTF.

This clonotype was seen ten or more times. The chain joins TRBV24-1 to TRBJ1-2; 10 bases fit TRBD1. This CDR3 region has 14 residues. V lost 7 bases to trimming and J lost 2 bases; unmatched junction nucleotides: 3. Germline V lookup: CDR1 KGHDR, CDR2 SFDVKD. CDR3 loop: CATSRGQGNYGYTF. The CDR3 DNA reads as TGTGCCACCAGCAGGGGACAGGGGAACTATGGCTACACCTTC.

This clonotype has at least ten counts. The chain has TRBV20-1 and TRBJ1-1, with 8 bases aligning to TRBD1. The junction had 17 bases not matched to a gene; V was cut back by 5 bases and J by 0 bases. CDR1 DFQATT and CDR2 SNEGSKA come from the germline V gene (reference sequence). The CDR3 contains 18 residues. The CDR3 nucleotides read TGCAGTGCTCGAGGCGCCCGGGACAGGTACACCATGAACACTGAAGCTTTCTTT. Translation: CSARGARDRYTMNTEAFF.

This clonotype came up a few times. V and J are TRBV19 and TRBJ2-1; TRBD2 aligns across 9 bases. The V segment lost 5 bases and the J segment 5 bases; nucleotides outside the gene matches: 16. CDR3 size: 18 residues. Germline V lookup: CDR1 LNHDA, CDR2 SQIVND (reference sequence). CDR3 residues: CASSYKRLAGNTHNEQFF. In nucleotides, the CDR3 is TGTGCCAGTAGTTACAAACGGCTAGCGGGAAATACTCACAATGAGCAGTTCTTC.

This clonotype was seen ten or more times. The chain recombines TRBV30 with TRBJ1-1; D remains ambiguous. This CDR3 has 12 residues. Germline V CDR1 and CDR2: GTSNPN, SVGIG (reference sequence). V gave up 2 bases and J gave up 10 bases, with 14 bases separating them. CDR3 sequence (DNA): TGTGCCTGGAGTAAAACTCGCGACGTAGCTTTCTTT. Its protein product is CAWSKTRDVAFF. Based on the CDR3 plus reference TRBV30 and TRBJ1-1, the full variable domain is SQTIHQWPATLVQPVGSPLSLECTVEGTSNPNLYWYRQAAGRGLQLLFYSVGIGQISSEVPQNLSASRPQDRQFILSSKKLLLSDSGFYLCAWSKTRDVAFFGQGTRLTVV.

This clonotype showed up many times. The genes are TRBV27 and TRBJ1-1; 8 nucleotides agree with TRBD1. The germline CDR1 and CDR2 sequences are MNHEY and SMNVEV (reference sequence). This CDR3 comprises 16 residues. Germline trimming cut 6 bases from V and 1 base from J; bases unmatched to any gene: 10. The CDR3 sequence: CASSLTAGGRNTEAFF. As DNA, the CDR3 is TGTGCCAGCAGCCTAACGGCAGGGGGCCGGAACACTGAAGCTTTCTTT.